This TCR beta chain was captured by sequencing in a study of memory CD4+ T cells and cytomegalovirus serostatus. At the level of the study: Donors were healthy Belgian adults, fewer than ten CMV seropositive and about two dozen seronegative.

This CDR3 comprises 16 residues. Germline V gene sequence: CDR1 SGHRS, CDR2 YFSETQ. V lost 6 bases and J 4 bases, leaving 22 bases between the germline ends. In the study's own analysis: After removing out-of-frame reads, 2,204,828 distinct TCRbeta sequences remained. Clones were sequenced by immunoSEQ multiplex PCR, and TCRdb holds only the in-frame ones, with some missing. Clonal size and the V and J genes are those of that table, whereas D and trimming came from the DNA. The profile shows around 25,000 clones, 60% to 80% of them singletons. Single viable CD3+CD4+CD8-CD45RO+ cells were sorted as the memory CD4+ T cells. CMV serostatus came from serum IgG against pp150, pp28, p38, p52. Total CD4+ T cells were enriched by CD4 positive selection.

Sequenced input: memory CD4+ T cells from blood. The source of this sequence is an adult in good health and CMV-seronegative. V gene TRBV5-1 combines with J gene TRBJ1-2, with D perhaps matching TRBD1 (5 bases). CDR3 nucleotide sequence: TGCGCCAGCACCCTTGGTGGGACCGCGGAGGGCTATGGCTACACCTTC. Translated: CASTLGGTAEGYGYTF.